The entry that follows covers one T cell receptor (beta chain) sequence. Looked up from germline, CDR1 is LNHDA and CDR2 is SQIVND (reference sequence). The J segment lost 5 bases and the V segment lost 5 bases, leaving 4 bases of the junction unmatched. This CDR3 has 14 residues. Clones were sequenced by immunoSEQ multiplex PCR, and TCRdb holds only the in-frame ones, with some missing. The sample has some 89,000 clones, about 95% seen once. This sample is drawn from a study of T cell changes during pregnancy in multiple sclerosis. The TCR sequence derives from a female donor with multiple sclerosis, enrolled in a pregnancy study. Sequences were derived from peripheral blood, sampled in the third trimester of pregnancy. V is TRBV19 and J is TRBJ2-1; 9 bases agree with TRBD1. The CDR3 region is CASSLDRGHNEQFF. The CDR3 coding sequence is TGTGCCAGTAGTTTGGACAGGGGCCACAATGAGCAGTTCTTC.